The source of this TCR beta chain is a study of immune evolution from preneoplasia to lung adenocarcinoma (dated by TCRdb to the early 2020s). Concerning the study at large: The study combined immune gene expression, TCR sequencing and multiplex immunofluorescence to profile immune contexture across lung adenocarcinoma precursors and invasive adenocarcinoma. Resected precursor lesions (AAH, AIS, MIA) and invasive adenocarcinomas were compared against paired morphologically normal lung tissue. The sample size was set by how many specimens were available, not by a prior power calculation. The immune data were combined with whole exome sequencing and methylation data from the same cohort of nodules. In total, the cohort included roughly 49 patients with pulmonary nodules, all of whom underwent surgical resection. TCR sequencing data were obtained from about 46 patients. According to the study, fewer than 130 samples went through TCR sequencing. POLYSOLVER was used to infer Class I HLA alleles from exome data, and LOHHLA was used to detect allele-specific HLA loss. What the study reported, not specific to this receptor: The highest top T cell clone frequencies were observed in normal lung, and a progressive decrease in top T cell clone frequencies appeared to occur from AAH through AIS, MIA and invasive adenocarcinoma. The highest clonality was observed in normal lung, whereas higher T cell density and diversity but lower clonality appeared to be present in later-stage lesions. The findings reflected association rather than direct causation, and larger cohorts with long-term follow-up and longitudinal biopsies were considered necessary. All patients were from Japan and China, so applicability to Western populations was uncertain.

The immunoSEQ hsTCRbeta Kit was used to sequence TCR beta CDR3 regions from DNA. As for the authors' bioinformatics: The ImmunoSEQ Analyzer was used to analyse the TCR sequencing data. T cell clonality was defined as 1 minus Pielou's evenness, as computed on productive rearrangements. The inverse Simpson index, applied to productive templates, was used to measure T cell diversity. T cell density was defined as TCR beta template counts normalized to usable DNA, with usable DNA estimated by amplification and sequencing of housekeeping genes. TCR metrics were compared across histologic stages using two-sided Kruskal-Wallis tests. TCRdb limited this immuneACCESS table to in-frame rearrangements with V and J called. A share of clones is missing; checked studies link under half to unresolved V genes, and the rest is unexplained. The V and J calls and the clone size are those of that table, but D and trimming were determined from the DNA. The sample includes about 11,000 clones, with around 75% observed a single time. The ten largest clonotypes hold under 30% of the sample.

As for this clone: The antigen it binds to is not known. The sample holds no much larger clone one base away, and base qualities are not on file.

The germline V and J ends show losses of 4 bases and 7 bases respectively, and no gene match explains 6 bases of the junction. Including cysteine and phenylalanine, the CDR3 has 14 amino acids. The read is trimmed to its CDR3 DNA, 42 bases read in frame from base 1. Per the germline V gene (reference sequence), LNHDA is the CDR1 and SQIVND is the CDR2. Between about 2014 and 2018, the patients underwent resection in either Japan or China. Histologic diagnosis of each case was confirmed independently by two lung cancer pathologists on H&E slides. DNA was isolated from FFPE tissue using the AllPrep DNA/RNA FFPE Kit.

The source is a person between 55 and 70 years old with lung adenocarcinoma. Some clones in this sample may be carry-over from other donors' samples. Sample: FFPE normal lung tissue adjacent to the tumor. Recombination joined TRBV19 with TRBJ2-1, with TRBD2 identical over 8 junction bases. The CDR3 amino acid sequence is: CASSTSLAANEQFF. Read as DNA, the sequence is TGTGCCAGTAGTACCTCACTAGCGGCTAATGAGCAGTTCTTC.